This T cell receptor beta chain was found in a study of OX40 agonist ivuxolimab in advanced cancers. This table comes from immunoSEQ multiplex PCR, and its TCRdb copy is limited to in-frame clones, with some not included. The sample contains 50,000 to 75,000 clones, about 89% of which appear only once. Notes on this clone: The antigen is not known.

Individuals having autoimmune disease history or systemic immunosuppression were not enrolled. Study-level results: Those patients achieving a partial response at 0.1-3.0 mg/kg showed among the lowest clonal expansion.

This sample comprised CD4+ or CD8+ T cells sorted from blood, obtained in a trial of the OX40 agonist ivuxolimab. The TCR originated in an adult with an advanced solid tumor such as melanoma, head and neck, liver or kidney cancer.

The CDR3 reads CASSINGADFQETQYF. The CDR3 DNA follows: TGTGCCAGTAGTATTAACGGAGCAGACTTCCAAGAGACCCAGTACTTC. The chain has TRBV19 and TRBJ2-5, with no clear D. Germline CDR1 is LNHDA and CDR2 is SQIVND (reference sequence). The CDR3 covers 16 residues. V lost 3 bases, J lost 1 base, and 15 bases lay in between.